The rows below give T cell receptor beta chains drawn from one sample of a study of blood T cell repertoires in COVID-19. Repertoires were generated with immunoSEQ multiplex PCR, while TCRdb's copy carries only in-frame clones and drops some. The profile shows some 130,000 clones, roughly 91% of them singletons. Sequencing input: peripheral blood. These receptors all come from a man between 60 and 70 years old with COVID-19, enrolled during active disease. Both conserved end residues are part of each CDR3. Fields, in order: V gene, J gene, D gene, clone size, CDR3 protein, CDR3 DNA. A D gene is named only where the DNA matches it firmly. Only some rows state a clone size, as once, few, many or a class for expanded clones.

TRBV6-5	TRBJ2-2	NA	NA	CASSYEATGELFF	TGTGCCAGCAGTTACGAGGCTACCGGGGAGCTGTTTTTT
TRBV30	TRBJ2-5	NA	NA	CAWGTGGQETQYF	TGTGCCTGGGGGACCGGGGGCCAAGAGACCCAGTACTTC
TRBV7-2	TRBJ2-5	NA	NA	CASSLERWETQYF	TGTGCCAGCAGCTTAGAACGGTGGGAGACCCAGTACTTC
TRBV29-1	TRBJ1-1	TRBD1	NA	CSEETGVTEAFF	TGCAGCGAGGAAACAGGGGTCACTGAAGCTTTCTTT
TRBV28	TRBJ1-5	NA	NA	CASSFYHSHQPQHF	TGTGCCAGCAGTTTTTACCACAGCCATCAGCCCCAGCATTTT
TRBV24-1	TRBJ2-3	TRBD2	NA	CATSDPRLAGAVTQYF	TGTGCCACCAGTGATCCAAGACTAGCGGGGGCGGTAACGCAGTATTTT
TRBV12-3/TRBV12-4	TRBJ1-2	NA	NA	CASSPAGNYGYTF	TGTGCCAGCAGCCCGGCGGGGAACTATGGCTACACCTTC
TRBV10-3	TRBJ2-3	TRBD1	NA	CAISESGDSYTDTQYF	TGTGCCATCAGTGAGTCCGGGGACAGCTACACAGATACGCAGTATTTT
TRBV25-1	TRBJ1-2	TRBD1	NA	CASSESGQLNGYTF	TGTGCCAGCAGTGAATCGGGACAGTTGAATGGCTACACCTTC
TRBV12-5	TRBJ2-2	NA	NA	CASGPWSTGELFF	TGTGCTAGTGGTCCCTGGAGCACCGGGGAGCTGTTTTTT
TRBV7-2	TRBJ1-1	NA	NA	CASSLGAGIYTEAFF	TGTGCCAGCAGCTTAGGCGCGGGGATTTACACTGAAGCTTTCTTT
TRBV29-1	TRBJ2-7	TRBD1	NA	CSVAGQRTYEQYF	TGCAGCGTTGCGGGACAGAGAACCTACGAGCAGTACTTC
TRBV29-1	TRBJ1-2	TRBD1	NA	CSSGGGQGSNYGYTF	TGCAGCTCGGGGGGGGGACAGGGCTCTAACTATGGCTACACCTTC
TRBV2	TRBJ2-5	NA	NA	CASSPTRGSQETQYF	TGTGCCAGCAGCCCGACTCGGGGGAGCCAAGAGACCCAGTACTTC
TRBV18	TRBJ1-2	NA	NA	CASSRISGLSYGYTF	TGTGCCAGCTCACGGATCTCAGGGCTAAGCTATGGCTACACCTTC
TRBV18	TRBJ2-5	NA	NA	CASSPWGEETQYF	TGTGCCAGCTCACCATGGGGGGAAGAGACCCAGTACTTC
TRBV18	TRBJ1-5	TRBD1	NA	CASSLGQGNQPQHF	TGTGCCAGCTCCCTGGGACAGGGAAATCAGCCCCAGCATTTT
TRBV5-6	TRBJ1-6	NA	NA	CASSIGGEGIYNSPLHF	TGTGCCAGCAGCATAGGCGGGGAGGGGATATATAATTCACCCCTCCACTTT
TRBV6-4	TRBJ2-1	TRBD2	NA	CASSSSSGGSYNEQFF	TGTGCCAGCAGCTCCAGTAGCGGGGGCTCCTACAATGAGCAGTTCTTC
TRBV11-3	TRBJ2-1	TRBD2	NA	CASSLETSGGSDEQFF	TGTGCCAGCAGCTTGGAGACTAGCGGGGGGTCTGATGAGCAGTTCTTC
TRBV10-1	TRBJ2-3	NA	NA	CASSVAPTDTQYF	TGCGCCAGCAGTGTTGCGCCCACAGATACGCAGTATTTT
TRBV28	TRBJ1-4	NA	NA	CASQMRAVTNEKLFF	TGTGCCAGCCAGATGAGGGCGGTAACTAATGAAAAACTGTTTTTT
TRBV9	TRBJ1-2	TRBD1	NA	CASSVDGTGGGYGYTF	TGTGCCAGCAGCGTAGACGGGACAGGGGGTGGCTATGGCTACACCTTC
TRBV12-3/TRBV12-4	TRBJ2-4	NA	once	CASTIKNIQYF	TGTGCCAGCACCATTAAAAACATTCAGTACTTC
TRBV4-1	TRBJ2-7	TRBD1	once	CASRPGTGSYEQYF	TGCGCCAGCAGGCCCGGGACAGGGTCCTACGAGCAGTACTTC
TRBV7-3	TRBJ1-1	NA	NA	CASKQGSNTEAFF	TGTGCCAGCAAACAGGGTTCGAACACTGAAGCTTTCTTT